This paragraph covers one TCR beta chain sequence. The data stem from a study of blood T cell repertoires in COVID-19. Clones were sequenced by immunoSEQ multiplex PCR, and TCRdb holds only the in-frame ones, with some missing. In the table there are approximately 50,000 clones, 87% of which are singletons. J lost 0 bases, V lost 11 bases, and 9 bases had no gene match. This CDR3 region has 14 residues. CDR1 and CDR2 (germline): LNHDA, SQIVND (reference sequence). The sample taken for sequencing was peripheral blood. The chain combines TRBV19 with TRBJ1-1; TRBD1 matches 7 bases. This TCR derives from a middle-aged man with active COVID-19. This CDR3 is CAANPGTVNTEAFF. In nucleotides, the CDR3 is TGTGCCGCAAATCCCGGGACAGTGAACACTGAAGCTTTCTTT.